The 20 T cell receptor beta chains below all came from one sample that was sequenced in a study of human T cells and chemical hapten exposure. The time point here: pre-sensitization, week 0. Treatment reported: therapeutic diphenylcyclopropenone sensitization with weekly scalp DPC. One entry per CDR3 protein results from TCRdb running MiXCR on the RACE reads. The data contain fewer than 60,000 distinct CDR3 sequences, approximately 11% of them seen just once; the ten biggest clones take up approximately 3.9%. This sample comprised whole blood, obtained in connection with sensitization to the hapten diphenylcyclopropenone (DPC). All receptors come from a woman between 35 and 50 years old with alopecia areata. Some clones in this sample may be carry-over from other donors' samples.

This clonotype has a count of ten or more. The V and J genes are TRBV20-1 and TRBJ1-1; 7 bases agree with TRBD1. Germline lookup yields CDR1 DFQATT and CDR2 SNEGSKA (reference sequence). The CDR3 is 16 residues long. J gave up 0 bases and V 5 bases, and 12 bases lay outside the gene matches. CDR3 region: CSAGRQGRGLNTEAFF. Here the CDR3 DNA reads TGCAGTGCTGGACGACAGGGTCGGGGGTTGAACACTGAAGCTTTCTTT.

The sample holds a few counts of this clonotype. The V and J genes are TRBV28 and TRBJ1-2, with a possible D match to TRBD1 (5 bases). Per germline, CDR1 MDHEN and CDR2 SYDVKM. This CDR3 is built from 16 residues. Trimming left V 3 bases short and J 1 base short, with 15 bases between. CDR3 region: CASSFVGEVLNYGYTF. The CDR3, as DNA: TGTGCCAGCAGTTTCGTAGGGGAGGTTCTTAACTATGGCTACACCTTC.

In its sample, this clonotype was seen many times. The chain carries TRBV20-1 and TRBJ2-7; D remains unclear. This CDR3 spans 11 amino acids. V lost 0 bases to trimming and J lost 7 bases, with 7 bases between them. Germline lookup yields CDR1 DFQATT and CDR2 SNEGSKA (reference sequence). The CDR3 protein is CSARDRVEQYF. The DNA of the CDR3 is TGCAGTGCTAGAGATCGGGTGGAGCAGTACTTC.

This clonotype was seen ten or more times. V usage is TRBV30 and J usage is TRBJ1-1; tentative D call: TRBD1 (5 bases). The germline V gene has CDR1 GTSNPN and CDR2 SVGIG (reference sequence). The CDR3 spans 13 residues. Trimming shortened V by 0 bases and J by 3 bases, and 8 bases separated the two germline ends. CDR3 nucleotide sequence: TGTGCCTGGAGTGTAGCGACAGACACTGAAGCTTTCTTT. This translates into CAWSVATDTEAFF.

This clonotype was observed a handful of times. This chain connects TRBV10-3 to TRBJ1-1; maybe TRBD1 (5 bases). The germline gives CDR1 ENHRY, CDR2 SYGVKD. The V gene lost 2 bases and the J gene lost 1 base, with 14 bases spanning the gap. CDR3 length: 16 amino acids. In nucleotides, the CDR3 is TGTGCCATCAGTGAGCCAATAGGGGATGGGAACACTGAAGCTTTCTTT. It codes for CAISEPIGDGNTEAFF.

A few counts support this clonotype. For the CDR3, the DNA is TGCAGCGCGACCGACAGGGGGCCAGAGACCCAGTACTTC. This encodes CSATDRGPETQYF. J is TRBJ2-5 and V is TRBV29-1; 10 bases match TRBD1. Germline V CDR1 and CDR2: SQVTM, ANQGSEA. This CDR3 has 13 amino acids. J was trimmed by 4 bases and V by 7 bases; bases with no gene match: 6.

Ten or more counts support this clonotype. This CDR3 reads CATSRELGPEYEQYF. The DNA for the CDR3 is TGTGCCACCAGCAGAGAACTTGGACCTGAGTACGAGCAGTACTTC. The chain recombines TRBV15 with TRBJ2-7, with D hard to call. With 0 bases removed from V and 4 bases from J, the gap between germline ends came to 13 bases. The CDR3 totals 15 residues. Looked up from germline, CDR1 is LNHNV and CDR2 is YYDKDF (reference sequence).

This clonotype has just a few counts. This chain links TRBV6-4 with TRBJ2-1; D uncertain. Deletions cut 2 bases from V and 9 bases from J, with 8 bases between. This CDR3 contains 12 residues. Per the germline V gene, CDR1 is MRHNA and CDR2 is SNTAGT. The CDR3 protein is CASSDGESEQFF. Written as DNA, the CDR3 is TGTGCCAGCAGTGACGGCGAGAGTGAGCAGTTCTTC.

This clonotype turned up a few times. V gene TRBV9 combines with J gene TRBJ2-3; D perhaps matches TRBD2 (5 bases). The CDR3 spans 15 residues. CDR1 is SGDLS, CDR2 YYNGEE, per germline. V was shortened by 1 base and J by 4 bases, with 13 bases between the two germline ends. CDR3 sequence: CASSVSAGAADTQYF. As DNA, the CDR3 is TGTGCCAGCAGCGTATCTGCGGGTGCGGCAGATACGCAGTATTTT.

Ten or more counts support this clonotype. The V and J genes are TRBV30 and TRBJ2-1, with 8 nucleotides matching TRBD1. Germline V gene data show CDR1 as GTSNPN and CDR2 as SVGIG (reference sequence). The J segment lost 5 bases and the V segment lost 0 bases, leaving 0 bases of the junction unmatched. There are 13 residues in the CDR3. DNA for the CDR3: TGTGCCTGGAGTGTGGGACAGGACAATGAGCAGTTCTTC. Translated: CAWSVGQDNEQFF.

The chain recombines TRBV6-5 with TRBJ1-1; D unresolved. Germline-derived CDR1 and CDR2 are MNHEY and SVGAGI. V was pared by 7 bases and J by 1 base, with 16 bases between. The CDR3 extends over 15 amino acids. For the CDR3, the DNA is TGTGCCAGCAATAGACGCGAGTGGCAGAACACTGAAGCTTTCTTT. This codes for CASNRREWQNTEAFF.

This clonotype has only a few counts. This sequence joins TRBV10-3 and TRBJ2-6; 7 bases are shared with TRBD2. The length of the CDR3 is 17 residues. V was clipped by 5 bases and J by 2 bases; unmatched bases: 9. Germline V gene data show CDR1 as ENHRY and CDR2 as SYGVKD. The CDR3 nucleotides read TGTGCCATCAGTCCCTCTGGCGGGAGAGCTGGGGCCAACGTCCTGACTTTC. Amino acids: CAISPSGGRAGANVLTF.

J is TRBJ1-5 and V is TRBV27; 8 positions match TRBD1. CDR1 is MNHEY, CDR2 SMNVEV, per germline (reference sequence). J gave up 6 bases and V 5 bases, and 6 bases lay outside the gene matches. The CDR3 has 14 amino acids. Written as DNA, the CDR3 is TGTGCCAGCAGTCCCGACAGGGGCAGTCAGCCCCAGCATTTT. Translated: CASSPDRGSQPQHF.

The table lists this clonotype with many counts. The chain couples TRBV7-2 to TRBJ1-5, with a possible D match to TRBD1 (5 bases). V shed 6 bases and J shed 3 bases, with 15 bases lying between them. This CDR3 has 15 residues. CDR1 and CDR2 (germline): SGHTA, FQGNSA. In DNA, the CDR3 is TGTGCCAGCAGTACGGACATTAGGACCAATCAGCCCCAGCATTTT. It encodes CASSTDIRTNQPQHF.

The gene calls are TRBV2 and TRBJ1-2; D not certain. V shed 3 bases and J shed 8 bases, with 7 bases lying between them. The CDR3 is made up of 11 amino acids. In germline, CDR1 is SNHLY, CDR2 FYNNEI. In nucleotides, the CDR3 is TGTGCCAGCAGTGATTGGCTGGGCTACACCTTC. Residues: CASSDWLGYTF.

This clonotype has a count of ten or more. This chain joins TRBV6-2 or TRBV6-3 and TRBJ2-7; 8 positions match TRBD2. The V segment lost 8 bases and the J segment 2 bases; nucleotides outside the gene matches: 14. CDR3 length equals 16 residues. Germline-derived CDR1 and CDR2 are MNHEY and SVGEGT. The DNA for the CDR3 is TGTGCCAGCCACCGGGAGGGAAGGATCCAGACCTACGAGCAGTACTTC. This translates into CASHREGRIQTYEQYF.

This chain connects TRBV5-1 to TRBJ1-5; tentatively, D is TRBD1 (5 bases). Trimming pared 4 bases from V and 3 bases from J, leaving 14 bases between. CDR3 length: 15 amino acids. Germline V gene sequence: CDR1 SGHRS, CDR2 YFSETQ. This chain's CDR3 is CASSRDGSNNQPQHF. The CDR3 nucleotides read TGCGCCAGCAGCCGGGACGGATCGAACAATCAGCCCCAGCATTTT.

This clonotype has at least ten counts. CDR3 DNA sequence: TGTGCCAGCAGCCTCCAGGCTCCAGCGAACACCGGGGAGCTGTTTTTT. Translating it yields CASSLQAPANTGELFF. The V gene is TRBV7-2, the J gene TRBJ2-2, with no clear D. Germline values: CDR1 SGHTA, CDR2 FQGNSA. The length of the CDR3 is 16 residues. The V gene lost 5 bases and the J gene lost 0 bases, with 13 bases spanning the gap.

The chain has TRBV7-9 and TRBJ1-1, with TRBD1 matching 7 bases. This CDR3 is built from 14 residues. V shed 2 bases and J 3 bases; nucleotides not matched to a gene: 3. CDR1 is SEHNR and CDR2 is FQNEAQ in the germline V gene (reference sequence). This CDR3 is CASSLSRGHTEAFF. In nucleotides, the CDR3 is TGTGCCAGCAGCTTATCGAGGGGGCACACTGAAGCTTTCTTT.

This clonotype has a count of ten or more. The J gene is TRBJ1-1, the V gene TRBV6-6; no firm D call. The CDR3 contains 12 residues. CDR1 is MNHNY, CDR2 SVGAGI, per germline (reference sequence). Trimming cost V 7 bases and J 8 bases, with 14 bases left between them. The CDR3 reads CASITGSREAFF. The CDR3 bases are TGTGCCAGCATAACGGGGTCCAGGGAAGCTTTCTTT.